Listed here are 28 T cell receptor beta chains from one sample, sequenced in a study of blood T cell repertoires in COVID-19. Sequenced by immunoSEQ multiplex PCR; TCRdb stores in-frame clones only, minus some. The sample consists of over 90,000 clones, roughly 92% of them appearing once. The material sequenced was peripheral blood. The receptors were gathered from a woman in her forties or fifties with COVID-19, enrolled during active disease.

CDR3 DNA sequence: TGTGCCAGCAGCGAAAGCCTGAACACCGGGGAGCTGTTTTTT. Protein: CASSESLNTGELFF. The chain is built from TRBV14 and TRBJ2-2; no clear D gene. With 5 bases removed from V and 1 base from J, the gap between germline ends came to 8 bases. Germline V CDR1 and CDR2: SGHDN, FVKESK. The CDR3 covers 14 residues.

V usage is TRBV27 and J usage is TRBJ1-4; perhaps TRBD1 as D (5 bases). V dropped 2 bases and J dropped 4 bases, with 14 bases sitting between them. Germline V gene sequence: CDR1 MNHEY, CDR2 SMNVEV (reference sequence). CDR3 length: 16 amino acids. The CDR3 bases are TGTGCCAGCAGTTTAATCCAGGGTTATGGTAATGAAAAACTGTTTTTT. It specifies CASSLIQGYGNEKLFF.

In DNA, the CDR3 is TGTGCCAGCAGTTTAGTCCCGGGTTACACCGGGGAGCTGTTTTTT. Amino acid sequence: CASSLVPGYTGELFF. This rearrangement joins TRBV27 to TRBJ2-2; D is unclear. V lost 2 bases and J lost 3, with 10 bases in between. Per the germline V gene, CDR1 is MNHEY and CDR2 is SMNVEV (reference sequence). The CDR3 is 15 residues long.

V and J are TRBV7-2 and TRBJ1-1, with D uncertain. Trimming took off 1 base at V and 3 bases at J, with 6 bases between the two ends. Germline values: CDR1 SGHTA, CDR2 FQGNSA. The CDR3 length is 13 residues. In nucleotides, the CDR3 is TGTGCCAGCAGCTTAGGACTACACACTGAAGCTTTCTTT. This sequence encodes CASSLGLHTEAFF.

This clone was observed once. The chain couples TRBV6-6 to TRBJ1-5; D unresolved. Germline V gene data show CDR1 as MNHNY and CDR2 as SVGAGI (reference sequence). Trimming shortened V by 5 bases and J by 0 bases, and 8 bases separated the two germline ends. The length of the CDR3 is 14 residues. For the CDR3, the DNA is TGTGCCAGCAGTCCGGACTTTAGCAATCAGCCCCAGCATTTT. It codes for CASSPDFSNQPQHF.

The rearrangement uses TRBV6-2 or TRBV6-3 and TRBJ2-1, with 11 bases that match TRBD2. With V trimmed by 3 bases and J by 9 bases, 1 base remained unmatched. The germline gives CDR1 MNHEY, CDR2 SVGEGT. The CDR3 has 13 residues. The CDR3 is CASSYLAGGEQFF. DNA for the CDR3: TGTGCCAGCAGTTATCTAGCGGGGGGTGAGCAGTTCTTC.

This clone was picked up one time. The CDR3 DNA sequence: TGTGCCAGCAGCTTACAGGGGAGCAGCAATCAGCCCCAGCATTTT. Protein product: CASSLQGSSNQPQHF. The chain employs TRBV5-5 and TRBJ1-5; 7 positions agree with TRBD1. V lost 2 bases to trimming and J lost 1 base; unmatched junction nucleotides: 3. The CDR3 covers 15 residues. Germline V gene sequence: CDR1 SGHKS, CDR2 YYEKEE (reference sequence).

The chain links TRBV13 to TRBJ2-7; 9 bases match TRBD1. The CDR3 has 16 residues. CDR1 PRHDT and CDR2 FYEKMQ come from the germline V gene (reference sequence). V lost 4 bases, J lost 0 bases, and 7 bases stayed unmatched. CDR3 nucleotides: TGTGCCAGCAGCTGGACTCGGGACAGGGTCTCCTACGAGCAGTACGTC. This gives the protein CASSWTRDRVSYEQYV.

This chain uses TRBV9 with TRBJ1-2; no clear D. V dropped 7 bases and J dropped 8 bases, with 15 bases sitting between them. The germline CDR1 and CDR2 sequences are SGDLS and YYNGEE. The CDR3 loop spans 12 amino acids. The CDR3, as DNA: TGTGCCAGCTCCCAGACCCCGGGGGGCTACACCTTC. This sequence encodes CASSQTPGGYTF.

The chain recombines TRBV5-1 with TRBJ2-2; perhaps TRBD2 as D (5 bases). The CDR3 extends over 17 amino acids. With 2 bases removed from V and 1 base from J, the gap between germline ends came to 15 bases. Germline-derived CDR1 and CDR2 are SGHRS and YFSETQ. The CDR3 protein is CASSFKTRALNTGELFF. The CDR3 nucleotides are TGCGCCAGCAGCTTCAAAACGAGGGCGTTGAACACCGGGGAGCTGTTTTTT. The full variable domain, completed using reference TRBV5-1 and TRBJ2-2, is KAGVTQTPRYLIKTRGQQVTLSCSPISGHRSVSWYQQTPGQGLQFLFEYFSETQRNKGNFPGRFSGRQFSNSRSEMNVSTLELGDSALYLCASSFKTRALNTGELFFGEGSRLTVL.

V is TRBV5-6 and J is TRBJ2-3; D might be TRBD1 (5 bases). The CDR3 sequence is 15 residues long. The V and J ends lost 4 bases and 0 bases respectively, with 12 bases between them. CDR1 SGHDT and CDR2 YYEEEE come from the germline V gene. The CDR3 protein is CASSLQVRSTDTQYF. The CDR3 DNA reads TGTGCCAGCAGCCTACAGGTTCGGAGCACAGATACGCAGTATTTT.

The CDR3 nucleotides read TGTGCCAGCACGCGAACTCGGGACACCGCTGCCTTGGATGGAAACACCATATATTTT. This codes for CASTRTRDTAALDGNTIYF. The genes are TRBV28 and TRBJ1-3; a possible D gene is TRBD1 (6 bases). CDR1 and CDR2 (germline): MDHEN, SYDVKM. V lost 7 bases and J 3 bases, leaving 28 bases between the germline ends. This CDR3 contains 19 residues.

This sequence joins TRBV5-1 and TRBJ2-7; 10 positions agree with TRBD1. Germline values: CDR1 SGHRS, CDR2 YFSETQ. V trimming: 2 bases; J trimming: 4 bases; junction bases outside the gene matches: 6. This CDR3 is 15 amino acids long. CDR3 sequence: CASSFGTGANYEQYF. As DNA, the CDR3 is TGCGCCAGCAGCTTCGGGACAGGGGCCAATTACGAGCAGTACTTC. Combining the CDR3 with reference TRBV5-1 and TRBJ2-7 gives the whole variable domain KAGVTQTPRYLIKTRGQQVTLSCSPISGHRSVSWYQQTPGQGLQFLFEYFSETQRNKGNFPGRFSGRQFSNSRSEMNVSTLELGDSALYLCASSFGTGANYEQYFGPGTRLTVT.

This rearrangement joins TRBV25-1 to TRBJ1-1; TRBD1 might be the D (6 bases). The CDR3 is 13 residues long. Trimming shortened V by 2 bases and J by 5 bases, and 9 bases separated the two germline ends. From germline, CDR1 is MGHDK and CDR2 SYGVNS. The CDR3 reads CASSEVGGTEAFF. DNA for the CDR3: TGTGCCAGCAGTGAAGTAGGGGGTACTGAAGCTTTCTTT.

This chain joins TRBV10-3 and TRBJ2-3, with 9 nucleotides matching TRBD2. CDR3 size: 15 residues. After removal of 7 bases from V and 4 bases from J, the junction contained 9 bases not matched to a gene. Germline CDR1 is ENHRY and CDR2 is SYGVKD. The CDR3 DNA reads as TGTGCCATCAATGGTGCGGGGGGGAGTTCAGATACGCAGTATTTT. Protein: CAINGAGGSSDTQYF.

The V and J genes are TRBV7-2 and TRBJ2-5; D might be TRBD1 (5 bases). The germline CDR1 and CDR2 sequences are SGHTA and FQGNSA. Trimming stripped 5 bases from V and 5 bases from J, with 12 bases between. The CDR3 totals 13 residues. The CDR3 nucleotides are TGTGCCAGCAGCCCGACAGCGTGGGAGACCCAGTACTTC. This codes for CASSPTAWETQYF.

The chain carries TRBV27 and TRBJ2-1, with TRBD1 matching 8 bases. The length of the CDR3 is 17 residues. V gave up 0 bases and J gave up 3 bases; unmatched junction bases: 7. CDR1 and CDR2 (germline): MNHEY, SMNVEV (reference sequence). CDR3 amino acids: CASSLSRTGSIYNEQFF. The CDR3 DNA is TGTGCCAGCAGTTTATCGCGGACAGGGTCCATCTACAATGAGCAGTTCTTC.

This clone was detected once. V is TRBV7-6 and J is TRBJ2-3, with 8 bases that match TRBD2. The CDR3 sequence is 16 residues long. Germline CDR1 and CDR2: SGHVS and FNYEAQ. Trimming took 1 base from V and 6 from J; bases not matched to a gene: 9. The CDR3 DNA follows: TGTGCCAGCAGCTTAGTCTCGGGGGGGTTACCCGATACGCAGTATTTT. Residues: CASSLVSGGLPDTQYF.

The chain joins TRBV19 to TRBJ1-2; D unresolved. CDR1 and CDR2 (germline): LNHDA, SQIVND (reference sequence). This CDR3 has 14 amino acids. The germline V and J ends were trimmed by 3 bases and 5 bases, with 13 bases remaining between them. The CDR3 here is CASSMRRNMYGYTF. The CDR3 DNA is TGTGCCAGTAGTATGCGAAGAAATATGTATGGCTACACCTTC.

Here the CDR3 DNA reads TGTGCCGGCGCCGACCCGGGGGTAGGCGAGCAGTACTTC. It is translated as CAGADPGVGEQYF. The chain has TRBV6-6 and TRBJ2-7; a possible D gene is TRBD2 (6 bases). CDR1 MNHNY and CDR2 SVGAGI come from the germline V gene (reference sequence). V lost 11 bases and J 6 bases, leaving 20 bases between the germline ends. The CDR3 runs to 13 residues.

This chain uses TRBV11-3 with TRBJ1-2; 7 nucleotides match TRBD1. The CDR3 sequence is 15 residues long. Germline CDR1 is SGHNT and CDR2 is YENEEA. V shed 3 bases and J 5 bases; nucleotides not matched to a gene: 9. In DNA form, the CDR3 reads TGTGCCAGCAGCTTGGGCCGGGACAGCGGTTATGGCTACACCTTC. Protein product: CASSLGRDSGYGYTF.

This clone showed up just a few times. CDR3 coding DNA: TGTGCCAGCAGCCAGGGGGTCGCGGGAAGAGGCTACACCTTC. It translates to CASSQGVAGRGYTF. V gene TRBV3-1 (or the pseudogene TRBV3-2) combines with J gene TRBJ1-2, with D perhaps TRBD1 (5 bases). V was shortened by 3 bases and J by 8 bases, with 16 bases between the two germline ends. This CDR3 has 14 residues. Germline values: CDR1 LGHDT, CDR2 YNNKEL (reference sequence).

The genes are TRBV20-1 and TRBJ2-1; perhaps TRBD2 as D (5 bases). Trimming removed 6 bases from V and 10 bases from J, with 13 bases in between. Germline V CDR1 and CDR2: DFQATT, SNEGSKA (reference sequence). The CDR3 totals 11 residues. The CDR3 nucleotides read TGCAGTGCCGAGGGTGGCTTAGAGCAGTTCTTC. This sequence encodes CSAEGGLEQFF.

The J gene is TRBJ2-1, the V gene TRBV27; 12 bases map to TRBD2. Germline V CDR1 and CDR2: MNHEY, SMNVEV (reference sequence). The trim removed 6 bases at V and 4 bases at J, leaving 4 bases unmatched. The CDR3 loop spans 15 amino acids. The CDR3 sequence: CASSSGLAGYNEQFF. The CDR3 DNA reads TGTGCCAGCAGCTCTGGACTAGCGGGGTACAATGAGCAGTTCTTC.

This rearrangement joins TRBV3-1 (or the pseudogene TRBV3-2) to TRBJ1-5; TRBD1 is a possible D gene (6 bases). Germline V CDR1 and CDR2: LGHDT, YNNKEL (reference sequence). This CDR3 contains 15 residues. Trimming took off 1 base at V and 4 bases at J, with 11 bases between the two ends. The CDR3 coding sequence is TGTGCCAGCAGCCAAGGGGGGCAGCGGAATCAGCCCCAGCATTTT. The encoded protein is CASSQGGQRNQPQHF.

The chain links TRBV9 to TRBJ1-5; D call uncertain. Trimming took off 0 bases at V and 2 bases at J, with 12 bases between the two ends. The CDR3 runs to 16 residues. The germline gives CDR1 SGDLS, CDR2 YYNGEE. CDR3 nucleotide sequence: TGTGCCAGCAGCGTAGATGAGGGTATGGGCAATCAGCCCCAGCATTTT. This sequence encodes CASSVDEGMGNQPQHF.

This clone was seen more than once but under ten times. J is TRBJ1-5 and V is TRBV10-3; tentatively, D is TRBD1 (5 bases). The CDR3 has 13 amino acids. V was cut by 11 bases and J by 3 bases, with 14 bases left in between. Germline V CDR1 and CDR2: ENHRY, SYGVKD. The CDR3, as DNA: TGTGCCGGACAACAGGACAACAATCAGCCCCAGCATTTT. Protein: CAGQQDNNQPQHF.

This clone was seen a few times. The chain combines TRBV27 with TRBJ2-7; D may be TRBD2 (5 bases). V lost 6 bases to trimming and J lost 0 bases, with 12 bases between them. Germline V gene lookup returns CDR1 MNHEY and CDR2 SMNVEV (reference sequence). The CDR3 runs 14 residues. In DNA, the CDR3 is TGTGCCAGCAGCCTAGCTATCAGCTCCTACGAGCAGTACTTC. Residues: CASSLAISSYEQYF.